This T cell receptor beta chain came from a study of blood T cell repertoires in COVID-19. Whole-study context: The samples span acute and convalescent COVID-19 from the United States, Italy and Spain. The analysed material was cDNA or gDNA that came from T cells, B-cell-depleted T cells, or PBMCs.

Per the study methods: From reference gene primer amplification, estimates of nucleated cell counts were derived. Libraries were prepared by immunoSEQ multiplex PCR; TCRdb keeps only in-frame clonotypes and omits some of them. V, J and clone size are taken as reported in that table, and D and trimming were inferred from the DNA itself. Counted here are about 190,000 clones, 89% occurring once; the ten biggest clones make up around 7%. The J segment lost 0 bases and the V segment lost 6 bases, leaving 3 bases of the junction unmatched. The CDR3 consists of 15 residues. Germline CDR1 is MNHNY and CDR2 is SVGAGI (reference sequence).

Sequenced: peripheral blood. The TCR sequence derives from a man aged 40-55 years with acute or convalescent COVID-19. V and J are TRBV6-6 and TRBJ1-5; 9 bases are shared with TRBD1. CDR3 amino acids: CASSPGQGSNQPQHF. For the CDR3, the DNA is TGTGCCAGCAGCCCGGGACAGGGTAGCAATCAGCCCCAGCATTTT.